This entry lists 5 T cell receptor beta chains sequenced from one sample in a study of identical twins. TCRdb reprocessed the 5' RACE reads with MiXCR, giving one entry per CDR3 protein. Among hundreds of thousands of distinct CDR3 sequences listed, roughly 7% were seen once. These data were also reused for a study on yellow fever vaccine responses in identical twins.

Sequencing was performed on memory (CD45RO+) T cells sorted from blood. These receptors were collected from a woman under 30 in good health.

The J gene is TRBJ2-7, the V gene TRBV11-2; TRBD1 or TRBD2 may be the D gene (5 bases each). With 1 base removed from V and 2 bases from J, the gap between germline ends came to 12 bases. The CDR3 is 15 amino acids. Germline-derived CDR1 and CDR2 are SGHAT and FQNNGV. The chain's CDR3 is CASSLGRDGPYEQYV. In DNA form, the CDR3 reads TGTGCCAGCAGCTTAGGTCGGGACGGACCCTACGAGCAGTACGTC.

The chain has TRBV29-1 and TRBJ1-4; D not resolved. Germline V gene lookup returns CDR1 SQVTM and CDR2 ANQGSEA. With 5 bases removed from V and 8 bases from J, the gap between germline ends came to 18 bases. The CDR3 covers 14 residues. The CDR3 loop reads CSVSLLQTGEKLFF. Written as DNA, the CDR3 is TGCAGCGTTTCTCTGTTACAGACGGGAGAAAAACTGTTTTTT.

The chain joins TRBV2 to TRBJ2-2; D is uncertain. V was pared by 6 bases and J by 0 bases, with 11 bases between. Germline assignment: CDR1 SNHLY and CDR2 FYNNEI. The CDR3 extends over 15 amino acids. The CDR3 nucleotides read TGTGCCAGCAGGACTGATTCCGCGAACACCGGGGAGCTGTTTTTT. It encodes CASRTDSANTGELFF.

This clonotype has more than one count but fewer than ten. This sequence joins TRBV7-2 and TRBJ1-1; D remains ambiguous. Deletions cut 1 base from V and 0 bases from J, with 9 bases between. The CDR3 consists of 15 residues. Germline-derived CDR1 and CDR2 are SGHTA and FQGNSA. The CDR3 DNA reads TGTGCCAGCAGCTTAGTAGGCGGCGTGAACACTGAAGCTTTCTTT. Amino acid sequence: CASSLVGGVNTEAFF.

On this clonotype itself: Since a much larger clone is just one base distant, this may be a read error. In DNA, the CDR3 is TGTGCCAGCAGTTACGGGAACTCTGGGGCCAACGTCCTGACTTTC. Translation: CASSYGNSGANVLTF. The rearrangement links TRBV6-5 to TRBJ2-6; D is undetermined. The length of the CDR3 is 15 residues. The V end was cut by 2 bases, the J end by 0 bases, with 5 bases between. In germline, CDR1 is MNHEY, CDR2 SVGAGI.